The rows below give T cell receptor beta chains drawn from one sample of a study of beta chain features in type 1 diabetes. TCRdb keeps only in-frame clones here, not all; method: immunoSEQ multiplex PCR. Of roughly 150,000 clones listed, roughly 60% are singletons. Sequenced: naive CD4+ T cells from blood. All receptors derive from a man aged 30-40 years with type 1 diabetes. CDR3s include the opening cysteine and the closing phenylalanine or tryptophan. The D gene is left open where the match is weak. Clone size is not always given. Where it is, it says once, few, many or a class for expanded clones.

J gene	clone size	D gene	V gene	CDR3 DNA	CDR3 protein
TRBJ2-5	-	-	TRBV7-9	TGTGCCAGCAGCTTAGCGGGGGAAACTCGGGAGACCCAGTACTTC	CASSLAGETRETQYF
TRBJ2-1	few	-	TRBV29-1	TGCAGCGTTTGGGTAGCGGCCTACAATGAGCAGTTCTTC	CSVWVAAYNEQFF
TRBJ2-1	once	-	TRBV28	TGTGCCAGCAGTTCTCCAGGGGAGGGGTCACATGAGCAGTTCTTC	CASSSPGEGSHEQFF
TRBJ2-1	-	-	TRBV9	TGTGCCAGCAGCGCTCGGGGAAGCTCCTACAATGAGCAGTTCTTC	CASSARGSSYNEQFF
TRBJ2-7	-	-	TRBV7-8	TGTGCCAGCAGCTTAGGCCCGGGGACCTCCTACGAGCAGTACTTC	CASSLGPGTSYEQYF
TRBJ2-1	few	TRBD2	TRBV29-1	TGCAGCGTTGTCCCGACTAGCGGGGGTCACAATGAGCAGTTCTTC	CSVVPTSGGHNEQFF
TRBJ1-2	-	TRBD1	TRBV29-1	TGCAGCGTTAGCCGGGACAGGCTTGATGGCTACACCTTC	CSVSRDRLDGYTF
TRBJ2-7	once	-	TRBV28	TGTGCCAGCACCGTAGGGAGTTACGAGCAGTACTTC	CASTVGSYEQYF
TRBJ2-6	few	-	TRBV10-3	TGTGCCATCAGTGAGTCAATGGGCTCTGGGGCCAACGTCCTGACTTTC	CAISESMGSGANVLTF
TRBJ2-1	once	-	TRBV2	TGTGCCAGCAGTGAAGGGTTAGGAGGGGCGCGAAGGTTCTTC	CASSEGLGGARRFF
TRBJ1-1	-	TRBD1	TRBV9	TGTGCCAGCAGCCCGGACAGGGCATTGACTGAAGCTTTCTTT	CASSPDRALTEAFF
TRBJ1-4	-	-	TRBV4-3	TGCGCCAGCAGCCAAGATGGACGGGGAGCAACTAATGAAAAACTGTTTTTT	CASSQDGRGATNEKLFF
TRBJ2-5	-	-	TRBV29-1	TGCAGCGGGGGAACCTTGGGGACCCAGTACTTC	CSGGTLGTQYF
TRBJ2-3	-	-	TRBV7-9	TGTGCCAGCAGCTCCAAGCCGGAGAGCACAGATACGCAGTATTTT	CASSSKPESTDTQYF
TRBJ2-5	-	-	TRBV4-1	TGCGCCAGCAGCCAAGATGGGGACCACCAAGAGACCCAGTACTTC	CASSQDGDHQETQYF
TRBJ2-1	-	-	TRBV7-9	TGTGCCAGCAGCCCTAGCGCCCGTTCCTACAATGAGCAGTTCTTC	CASSPSARSYNEQFF
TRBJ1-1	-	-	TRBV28	TGTGCCAGCAGTTTAGTGACAGTATATCAAGAAGCTTTCTTT	CASSLVTVYQEAFF
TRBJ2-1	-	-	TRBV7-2	TGTGCCAGCAGCTTAGGGGCGGTTTACAATGAGCAGTTCTTC	CASSLGAVYNEQFF
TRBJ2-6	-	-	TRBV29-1	TGCAGCGTTGAGGGGAGACCTGGGGCCAACGTCCTGACTTTC	CSVEGRPGANVLTF
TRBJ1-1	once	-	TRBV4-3	TGCGCCAGCAGCCAAGGTCGGGACACTGAAGCTTTCTTT	CASSQGRDTEAFF
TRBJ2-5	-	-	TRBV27	TGTGCCAGCAGTTTAAGGGGGGCGGGAGAGACCCAGTACTTC	CASSLRGAGETQYF
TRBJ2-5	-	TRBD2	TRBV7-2	TGTGCCAGCAGCCGAATACTAGCGGGGGCCGAAGAGACCCAGTACTTC	CASSRILAGAEETQYF
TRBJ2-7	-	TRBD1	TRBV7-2	TGTGCCAGCAGCCGGGACAGGGTGTACGAGCAGTACTTC	CASSRDRVYEQYF
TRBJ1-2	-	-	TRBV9	TGTGCCAGCAGCGTAGAGGGTACTAACTATGGCTACACCTTC	CASSVEGTNYGYTF
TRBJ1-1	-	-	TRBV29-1	TGCAGCGTCCTCGTCCAGGGGCGGATCACTGAAGCTTTCTTT	CSVLVQGRITEAFF
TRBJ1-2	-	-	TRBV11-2	TGTGCCAGCAGCTTAGAGACAGCGGATGGCTACACCTTC	CASSLETADGYTF
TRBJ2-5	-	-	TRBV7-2	TGTGCCAGCAGGCTAGGGTCTAGCGCCCATACCCAGTACTTC	CASRLGSSAHTQYF